One and the same sample provided the 9 T cell receptor beta chains below, sequenced in a study of blood T cell repertoires in COVID-19 (dated by TCRdb to the early 2020s). To prepare the library, the immunoSEQ multiplex PCR assay was applied. The clones in this table, taken by TCRdb from immuneACCESS, are in-frame only. Not every clone is retained; where verified, under half of the shortfall comes from an unresolved V gene, and the cause of the rest is unknown. Counted in this sample were over 250,000 clones; roughly 90% of them appeared once. Of the sample, around 13% is held by the ten largest clones. Material: peripheral blood. The receptor set was obtained from a woman in her 70s with COVID-19, enrolled during active disease.

The CDR3 DNA follows: TGTGCCAGCAGCTCGGACACGAACACTGAAGCTTTCTTT. Translated, it gives CASSSDTNTEAFF. The chain is built from TRBV11-3 and TRBJ1-1; possible D gene TRBD1, 5 bases. Between the trimmed V and J ends, which lost 4 bases and 1 base, there was a span of 7 bases. Germline V CDR1 and CDR2: SGHNT, YENEEA. CDR3 length equals 13 residues.

The chain joins TRBV5-6 to TRBJ2-6, with 8 nucleotides matching TRBD1. After removal of 2 bases from V and 0 bases from J, the junction contained 4 bases not matched to a gene. The germline CDR1 and CDR2 sequences are SGHDT and YYEEEE. The CDR3 loop spans 17 amino acids. The CDR3: CASSFGTGFSGANVLTF. The CDR3 DNA reads TGTGCCAGCAGCTTCGGGACAGGATTCTCTGGGGCCAACGTCCTGACTTTC.

The rearrangement uses TRBV30 and TRBJ1-2; tentatively, D is TRBD1 (5 bases). Trimming took off 2 bases at V and 8 bases at J, with 24 bases between the two ends. This CDR3 spans 16 amino acids. CDR1 is GTSNPN and CDR2 is SVGIG in the germline V gene (reference sequence). The DNA for the CDR3 is TGTGCCTGGAGTCCGCCGCCGACCGCGGGGGGGTACGGCTACACCTTC. Translation gives CAWSPPPTAGGYGYTF.

This clone turned up a few times. The chain uses TRBV13 and TRBJ2-7, with 9 bases that match TRBD2. V was pared by 5 bases and J by 0 bases, with 11 bases of the junction left unmatched. Germline loops: CDR1 PRHDT, CDR2 FYEKMQ (reference sequence). The CDR3 contains 17 residues. The CDR3 spells CASSLAHLAGSSYEQYF. The CDR3 DNA is TGTGCCAGCAGCCTAGCACACCTAGCGGGGAGCTCCTACGAGCAGTACTTC.

V and J are TRBV2 and TRBJ1-3; a possible D gene is TRBD1 (5 bases). Germline V lookup: CDR1 SNHLY, CDR2 FYNNEI. The CDR3 is 14 amino acids. Trimming pared 8 bases from V and 1 base from J, leaving 12 bases between. CDR3 sequence reads: CASVRGESGNTIYF. CDR3 DNA sequence: TGTGCCAGCGTCCGGGGGGAATCTGGAAACACCATATATTTT.

The chain couples TRBV7-2 to TRBJ2-3; 8 positions match TRBD2. This CDR3 is 14 amino acids long. Germline V gives CDR1 SGHTA, CDR2 FQGNSA. V shed 7 bases, J shed 7 bases, and the junction held 10 bases outside the gene matches. The CDR3 reads CASTSSGGAYTQYF. In DNA, the CDR3 is TGTGCCAGCACCTCCTCCGGGGGGGCATATACGCAGTATTTT.

This chain uses TRBV6-6 with TRBJ1-1; the D gene is possibly TRBD1 (6 bases). The CDR3 runs 13 residues. The V gene lost 5 bases and the J gene lost 3 bases, with 10 bases spanning the gap. In germline, CDR1 is MNHNY, CDR2 SVGAGI (reference sequence). The CDR3 spells CASSRSGDTEAFF. The CDR3 nucleotides read TGTGCCAGCAGTCGATCAGGGGACACTGAAGCTTTCTTT.

The chain combines TRBV4-3 with TRBJ2-2, with 10 bases lining up with TRBD2. J was trimmed by 8 bases and V by 0 bases; bases with no gene match: 9. Germline assignment: CDR1 LGHNA and CDR2 YSLEER. This CDR3 comprises 17 residues. CDR3 sequence: CASSQDLPAGGRGELFF. The CDR3 DNA reads TGCGCCAGCAGCCAAGATCTCCCAGCGGGGGGGCGTGGGGAGCTGTTTTTT.

This sequence joins TRBV29-1 and TRBJ1-5; 7 nucleotides line up with TRBD1. Losses at the gene ends were 6 bases for V and 5 bases for J; bases not matched to a gene: 4. CDR3 size: 12 residues. The germline gives CDR1 SQVTM, CDR2 ANQGSEA. The CDR3 coding sequence is TGCAGCGTCGGGGACAGATATCAGCCCCAGCATTTT. It specifies CSVGDRYQPQHF.